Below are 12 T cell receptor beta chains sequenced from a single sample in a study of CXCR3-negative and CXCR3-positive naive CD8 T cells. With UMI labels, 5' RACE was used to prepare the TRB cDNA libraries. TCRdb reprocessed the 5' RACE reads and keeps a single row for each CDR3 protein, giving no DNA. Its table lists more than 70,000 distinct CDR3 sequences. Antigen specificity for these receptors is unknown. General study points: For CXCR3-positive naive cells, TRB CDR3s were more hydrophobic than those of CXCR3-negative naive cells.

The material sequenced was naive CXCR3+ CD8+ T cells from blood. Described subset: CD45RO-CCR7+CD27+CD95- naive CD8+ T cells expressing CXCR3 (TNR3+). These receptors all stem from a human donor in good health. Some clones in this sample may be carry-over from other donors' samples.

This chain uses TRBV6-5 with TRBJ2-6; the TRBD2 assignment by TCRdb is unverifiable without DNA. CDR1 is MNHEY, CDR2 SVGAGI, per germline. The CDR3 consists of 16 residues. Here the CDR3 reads CASSYSNGPGANVLTF.

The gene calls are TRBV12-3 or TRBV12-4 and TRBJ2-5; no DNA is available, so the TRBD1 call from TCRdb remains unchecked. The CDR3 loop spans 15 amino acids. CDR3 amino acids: CASSFGQGAGETQYF.

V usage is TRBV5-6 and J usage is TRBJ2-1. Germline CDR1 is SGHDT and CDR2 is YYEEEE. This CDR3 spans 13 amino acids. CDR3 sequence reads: CASSPDQWNEQFF.

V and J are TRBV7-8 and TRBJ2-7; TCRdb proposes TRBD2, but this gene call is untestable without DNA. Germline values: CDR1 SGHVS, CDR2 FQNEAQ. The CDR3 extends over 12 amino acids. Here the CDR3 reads CASTPPDYEQYF.

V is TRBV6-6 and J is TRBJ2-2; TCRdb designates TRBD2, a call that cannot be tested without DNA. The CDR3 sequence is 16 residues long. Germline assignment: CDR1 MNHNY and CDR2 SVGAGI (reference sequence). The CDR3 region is CASSTPPLAGSGELFF.

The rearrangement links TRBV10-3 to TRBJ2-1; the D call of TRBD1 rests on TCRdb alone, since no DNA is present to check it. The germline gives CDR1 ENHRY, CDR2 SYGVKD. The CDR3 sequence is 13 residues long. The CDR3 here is CAISGPGSGEQFF.

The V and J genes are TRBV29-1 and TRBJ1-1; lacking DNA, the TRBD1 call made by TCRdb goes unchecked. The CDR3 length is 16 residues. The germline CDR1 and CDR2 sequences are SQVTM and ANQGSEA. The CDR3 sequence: CSVVMGRRVDGTEAFF.

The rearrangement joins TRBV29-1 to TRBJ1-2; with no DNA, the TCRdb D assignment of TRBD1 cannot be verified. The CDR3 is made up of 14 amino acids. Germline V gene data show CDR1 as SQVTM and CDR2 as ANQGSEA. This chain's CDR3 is CSVETGQGTDGYTF.

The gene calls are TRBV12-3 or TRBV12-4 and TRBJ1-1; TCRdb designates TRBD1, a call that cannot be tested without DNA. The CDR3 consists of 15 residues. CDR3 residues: CASSTPRTGTTEAFF.

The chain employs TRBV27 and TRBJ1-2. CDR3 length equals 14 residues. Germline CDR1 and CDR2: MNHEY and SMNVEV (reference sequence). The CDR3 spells CASSSALNNYGYTF.

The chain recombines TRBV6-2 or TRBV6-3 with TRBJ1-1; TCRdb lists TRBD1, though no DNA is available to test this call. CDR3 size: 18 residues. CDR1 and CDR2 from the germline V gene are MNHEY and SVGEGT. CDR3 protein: CASSYSFTGPKRSNGAFF.

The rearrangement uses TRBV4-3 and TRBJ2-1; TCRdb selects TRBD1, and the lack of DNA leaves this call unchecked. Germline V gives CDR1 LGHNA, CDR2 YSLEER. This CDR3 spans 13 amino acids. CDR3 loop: CASSPRLEGEQFF.